This T cell receptor (beta chain) was documented in a study of T-cell reconstitution after alpha-beta-depleted transplantation in children. This CDR3 comprises 15 residues. The germline V gene has CDR1 LGHDT and CDR2 YNNKEL (reference sequence). J lost 4 bases, V lost 4 bases, and 5 bases had no gene match. Preparation of the TCRbeta library used unique molecular identifiers. TCRdb fed the PCR reads into MiXCR, producing one record per CDR3 protein. The profile covers about 98,000 distinct CDR3 sequences, with 20% to 25% appearing a single time and 20% to 25% taken by the ten largest. General study points: T-cell counts and diversity were attributed mostly to newly produced T cells one year after transplant.

As to this clonotype: What it binds is unknown.

The material sequenced was PBMCs, taken before TCRalphabeta/CD19-depleted stem cell transplant. The TCR originated in a boy aged 2 to 9 with acute lymphoblastic leukemia, due to receive a stem cell transplant. The rearrangement links TRBV3-1 to TRBJ2-5; 11 positions match TRBD2. CDR3 nucleotide sequence: TGTGCCAGCAGCCCGGGACTAGCGGAGGTAGAGACCCAGTACTTC. It translates to CASSPGLAEVETQYF.